One sample yielded the 25 T cell receptor beta chains listed below, sequenced in a study of CD8+ T cells in alopecia areata. Treatment defined: oral pan-JAK inhibitor, 5-10 mg twice daily. Extracted RNA was reverse transcribed, and the resulting cDNA served as sequencing template. Method: immunoSEQ multiplex PCR; TCRdb's copy keeps in-frame clones and lacks some. Found here are 100,000 or so clones, 60% of them singletons; the top ten hold around 17%. Sample: CD8+ T cells sorted from blood, taken at approximately week 56, from a patient treated with tofacitinib. Receptors were obtained from a human donor with alopecia areata.

The chain couples TRBV13 to TRBJ1-1; 11 bases are a match to TRBD1. The CDR3 has 15 amino acids. V trimming: 5 bases; J trimming: 5 bases; junction bases outside the gene matches: 7. The germline V gene has CDR1 PRHDT and CDR2 FYEKMQ (reference sequence). The CDR3 DNA reads as TGTGCCAGCAGCGTACCGGGACAGGGGGAAACTGAAGCTTTCTTT. Encoded protein: CASSVPGQGETEAFF.

V is TRBV19 and J is TRBJ2-1; D remains ambiguous. V lost 7 bases and J lost 7, with 14 bases in between. CDR3 length: 13 residues. Per the germline V gene, CDR1 is LNHDA and CDR2 is SQIVND (reference sequence). CDR3 bases: TGTGCCAGTAAGACGGGCGATCGAAATGAGCAGTTCTTC. Amino acids: CASKTGDRNEQFF.

J is TRBJ1-1 and V is TRBV20-1; the D is unclear. The germline V gene has CDR1 DFQATT and CDR2 SNEGSKA (reference sequence). This CDR3 is 11 amino acids long. V dropped 5 bases and J dropped 1 base, with 5 bases sitting between them. The CDR3 sequence is CSARENTEAFF. Written as DNA, the CDR3 is TGCAGTGCTCGGGAGAACACTGAAGCTTTCTTT.

The V and J genes are TRBV30 and TRBJ1-5, with 11 nucleotides matching TRBD1. V shed 0 bases and J 6 bases; nucleotides not matched to a gene: 4. CDR1 and CDR2 (germline): GTSNPN, SVGIG (reference sequence). There are 15 residues in the CDR3. The CDR3 coding sequence is TGTGCCTGGAGTGTGCCGGGACAGGGGGTTCAGCCCCAGCATTTT. Its protein is CAWSVPGQGVQPQHF.

The chain has TRBV29-1 and TRBJ2-1; tentatively, D is TRBD2 (7 bases). Germline V CDR1 and CDR2: SQVTM, ANQGSEA. The CDR3 contains 14 residues. V was pared by 1 base and J by 2 bases, with 9 bases between. The CDR3 loop reads CSVEAGGAYNEQFF. The CDR3 DNA reads as TGCAGCGTTGAAGCGGGGGGCGCCTACAATGAGCAGTTCTTC.

This clone was recorded a few times. The chain uses TRBV2 and TRBJ2-5, with D possibly being TRBD1 (6 bases). V lost 6 bases to trimming and J lost 5 bases, with 13 bases between them. Per the germline V gene, CDR1 is SNHLY and CDR2 is FYNNEI. The CDR3 is 13 amino acids. The CDR3 DNA is TGTGCCAGCAGGATGACGAGGGGGGAGACCCAGTACTTC. Translation gives CASRMTRGETQYF.

CDR3 amino acids: CASSLGVVVTTGELFF. In nucleotides, the CDR3 is TGTGCCAGCAGCTTAGGGGTGGTCGTTACAACCGGGGAGCTGTTTTTT. The chain links TRBV7-9 to TRBJ2-2; D is ambiguous. V lost 1 base and J 5 bases, leaving 14 bases between the germline ends. The CDR3 is made up of 16 amino acids. CDR1 and CDR2 from the germline V gene are SEHNR and FQNEAQ (reference sequence).

This clone appeared once. The chain has TRBV6-1 and TRBJ2-5, with D unclear. CDR3 length equals 14 residues. The V end lost 0 bases, the J end lost 7 bases, and 12 bases lay between the germline ends. The germline CDR1 and CDR2 sequences are MNHNS and SASEGT. The CDR3 DNA reads TGTGCCAGCAGTGAAGCCCTGAGCTCCGGGACCCAGTACTTC. Translated, it gives CASSEALSSGTQYF.

This chain connects TRBV12-5 to TRBJ2-3, with D unresolved. CDR1 is LGHNT, CDR2 FRNRAP, per germline. V was trimmed by 1 base and J by 11 bases, leaving 7 bases between them. CDR3 length: 11 residues. CDR3 sequence: CASGLGLGQYF. DNA of the CDR3: TGTGCTAGTGGTTTGGGTTTGGGGCAGTATTTT.

The chain links TRBV12-5 to TRBJ2-5, with D hard to call. The V and J ends lost 0 bases and 9 bases respectively, with 17 bases between them. The CDR3 runs to 15 residues. Per the germline V gene, CDR1 is LGHNT and CDR2 is FRNRAP. The DNA for the CDR3 is TGTGCTAGTGGTTTGGTGCACGGCCAGCTTGAGGCCCAGTACTTC. Protein product: CASGLVHGQLEAQYF.

The chain is built from TRBV27 and TRBJ2-1; the D is unclear. The CDR3 has 15 residues. Germline V CDR1 and CDR2: MNHEY, SMNVEV (reference sequence). The V gene lost 4 bases and the J gene lost 5 bases, with 15 bases spanning the gap. This CDR3 is CASSSLRLDDNEQFF. The CDR3 DNA follows: TGTGCCAGCAGTTCACTTCGTCTAGATGACAATGAGCAGTTCTTC.

This clone has a handful of counts. CDR3 region: CASSTSGGEDYEQYF. The CDR3 DNA sequence: TGTGCCAGTAGTACCTCTGGGGGCGAAGACTACGAGCAGTACTTC. The V and J genes are TRBV19 and TRBJ2-7, with D possibly TRBD1 on 6 matching bases. CDR1 is LNHDA and CDR2 is SQIVND in the germline V gene (reference sequence). This CDR3 comprises 15 residues. Trimming stripped 4 bases from V and 3 bases from J, with 16 bases between.

The V gene is TRBV6-5, the J gene TRBJ2-3; 8 bases map to TRBD2. J gave up 2 bases and V 10 bases, and 11 bases lay outside the gene matches. CDR3 length: 15 amino acids. The germline CDR1 and CDR2 sequences are MNHEY and SVGAGI. CDR3 coding DNA: TGTGCCACCACGGTTTCGGGGGGGTACACAGATACGCAGTATTTT. It is translated as CATTVSGGYTDTQYF.

The V gene is TRBV30, the J gene TRBJ2-3, with TRBD1 matching over 9 bases. Germline lookup yields CDR1 GTSNPN and CDR2 SVGIG (reference sequence). The length of the CDR3 is 15 residues. Trimming removed 5 bases from V and 3 bases from J; junction bases left unmatched: 9. The CDR3 reads CAWAKRQGGTDTQYF. The CDR3 nucleotides are TGTGCCTGGGCCAAAAGACAGGGGGGGACAGATACGCAGTATTTT.

A few counts support this clone. The chain combines TRBV7-9 with TRBJ1-5, with 7 bases lining up with TRBD1. CDR1 and CDR2 from the germline V gene are SEHNR and FQNEAQ (reference sequence). Trimming took 5 bases from V and 11 from J; bases not matched to a gene: 9. The CDR3 runs to 13 residues. The CDR3 region is CASSPPQGDTQHF. As DNA, the CDR3 is TGTGCCAGCAGCCCCCCCCAGGGGGACACCCAGCATTTT.

This chain uses TRBV6-6 with TRBJ1-2; 9 bases are a match to TRBD1. This CDR3 spans 15 amino acids. The J segment lost 4 bases and the V segment lost 0 bases, leaving 3 bases of the junction unmatched. Germline V gives CDR1 MNHNY, CDR2 SVGAGI (reference sequence). The CDR3 DNA is TGTGCCAGCAGTTACTCGACAGGGGGGTTCTATGGCTACACCTTC. Protein sequence: CASSYSTGGFYGYTF.

This clone has more than one count but fewer than ten. The V and J genes are TRBV9 and TRBJ1-1; TRBD1 agrees at 7 bases. From germline, CDR1 is SGDLS and CDR2 YYNGEE. J lost 2 bases, V lost 4 bases, and 5 bases had no gene match. The CDR3 covers 14 residues. The CDR3 is CASSPGQINTEAFF. DNA of the CDR3: TGTGCCAGCAGCCCGGGACAGATAAACACTGAAGCTTTCTTT.

V usage is TRBV27 and J usage is TRBJ2-7; 10 nucleotides match TRBD2. Germline CDR1 is MNHEY and CDR2 is SMNVEV (reference sequence). This CDR3 is 12 amino acids long. V shed 5 bases and J 9 bases; nucleotides not matched to a gene: 4. The CDR3 loop is CASSPGTSVQYF. The CDR3 nucleotides read TGTGCCAGCAGTCCCGGGACTAGCGTGCAGTACTTC.

In this sample, this clone turned up a few times. The chain couples TRBV15 to TRBJ2-2; D is perhaps TRBD2 (6 bases). V shed 3 bases and J shed 4 bases, with 15 bases lying between them. Per the germline V gene, CDR1 is LNHNV and CDR2 is YYDKDF (reference sequence). CDR3 size: 16 residues. The CDR3 loop reads CATSRTGVSGTGELFF. DNA for the CDR3: TGTGCCACCAGCAGGACCGGGGTTAGCGGCACCGGGGAGCTGTTTTTT.

The chain employs TRBV5-6 and TRBJ2-1, with D unresolved. Germline V lookup: CDR1 SGHDT, CDR2 YYEEEE. This CDR3 contains 12 residues. Deletions cut 5 bases from V and 5 bases from J, with 8 bases between. The CDR3, as DNA: TGTGCCAGCAGTGTCCTTGACAATGAGCAGTTCTTC. Its translation is CASSVLDNEQFF.

The chain recombines TRBV27 with TRBJ1-6, with a tentative D call TRBD1 (6 bases). The CDR3 is made up of 13 amino acids. Trimming pared 8 bases from V and 8 bases from J, leaving 13 bases between. Germline CDR1 MNHEY, CDR2 SMNVEV (reference sequence). The CDR3, as DNA: TGTGCCAGCGGTCAGGGGATGGATTCACCCCTCCACTTT. Amino acid sequence: CASGQGMDSPLHF.

This clone was seen only a few times. The chain carries TRBV5-6 and TRBJ2-7; D gene ambiguous. Trimming left V 2 bases short and J 1 base short, with 4 bases between. The CDR3 contains 12 residues. Germline V gives CDR1 SGHDT, CDR2 YYEEEE. CDR3 in amino acids: CASSFLSYEQYF. DNA of the CDR3: TGTGCCAGCAGCTTTTTGTCCTACGAGCAGTACTTC.

Worth noting for this clone: Other DNA sequences in this specimen translate into the identical CDR3. The rearrangement joins TRBV2 to TRBJ2-7; D gene unclear. Per the germline V gene, CDR1 is SNHLY and CDR2 is FYNNEI. The V end was cut by 6 bases, the J end by 2 bases, with 5 bases between. The CDR3 loop spans 11 amino acids. The CDR3 spells CASSEAYEQYF. The DNA of the CDR3 is TGTGCCAGCAGCGAGGCCTACGAGCAGTACTTC.

The J gene is TRBJ1-1, the V gene TRBV9; possibly TRBD1 for D (6 bases). The V gene's germline CDR1 is SGDLS and CDR2 YYNGEE. Trimming cost V 2 bases and J 2 bases, with 13 bases left between them. The CDR3 consists of 15 residues. CDR3 in DNA: TGTGCCAGCAGCGTGACCAACAGGGTTAACACTGAAGCTTTCTTT. This encodes CASSVTNRVNTEAFF. Full variable domain (missing parts from reference TRBV9 and TRBJ1-1): DSGVTQTPKHLITATGQRVTLRCSPRSGDLSVYWYQQSLDQGLQFLIQYYNGEERAKGNILERFSAQQFPDLHSELNLSSLELGDSALYFCASSVTNRVNTEAFFGQGTRLTVV.

This chain connects TRBV30 to TRBJ1-5; 8 bases match TRBD1. Germline V gene sequence: CDR1 GTSNPN, CDR2 SVGIG (reference sequence). The CDR3 length is 12 residues. V shed 7 bases, J shed 5 bases, and the junction held 4 bases outside the gene matches. The CDR3 loop reads CASDREDQPQHF. The DNA for the CDR3 is TGTGCCTCGGACAGGGAGGATCAGCCCCAGCATTTT.